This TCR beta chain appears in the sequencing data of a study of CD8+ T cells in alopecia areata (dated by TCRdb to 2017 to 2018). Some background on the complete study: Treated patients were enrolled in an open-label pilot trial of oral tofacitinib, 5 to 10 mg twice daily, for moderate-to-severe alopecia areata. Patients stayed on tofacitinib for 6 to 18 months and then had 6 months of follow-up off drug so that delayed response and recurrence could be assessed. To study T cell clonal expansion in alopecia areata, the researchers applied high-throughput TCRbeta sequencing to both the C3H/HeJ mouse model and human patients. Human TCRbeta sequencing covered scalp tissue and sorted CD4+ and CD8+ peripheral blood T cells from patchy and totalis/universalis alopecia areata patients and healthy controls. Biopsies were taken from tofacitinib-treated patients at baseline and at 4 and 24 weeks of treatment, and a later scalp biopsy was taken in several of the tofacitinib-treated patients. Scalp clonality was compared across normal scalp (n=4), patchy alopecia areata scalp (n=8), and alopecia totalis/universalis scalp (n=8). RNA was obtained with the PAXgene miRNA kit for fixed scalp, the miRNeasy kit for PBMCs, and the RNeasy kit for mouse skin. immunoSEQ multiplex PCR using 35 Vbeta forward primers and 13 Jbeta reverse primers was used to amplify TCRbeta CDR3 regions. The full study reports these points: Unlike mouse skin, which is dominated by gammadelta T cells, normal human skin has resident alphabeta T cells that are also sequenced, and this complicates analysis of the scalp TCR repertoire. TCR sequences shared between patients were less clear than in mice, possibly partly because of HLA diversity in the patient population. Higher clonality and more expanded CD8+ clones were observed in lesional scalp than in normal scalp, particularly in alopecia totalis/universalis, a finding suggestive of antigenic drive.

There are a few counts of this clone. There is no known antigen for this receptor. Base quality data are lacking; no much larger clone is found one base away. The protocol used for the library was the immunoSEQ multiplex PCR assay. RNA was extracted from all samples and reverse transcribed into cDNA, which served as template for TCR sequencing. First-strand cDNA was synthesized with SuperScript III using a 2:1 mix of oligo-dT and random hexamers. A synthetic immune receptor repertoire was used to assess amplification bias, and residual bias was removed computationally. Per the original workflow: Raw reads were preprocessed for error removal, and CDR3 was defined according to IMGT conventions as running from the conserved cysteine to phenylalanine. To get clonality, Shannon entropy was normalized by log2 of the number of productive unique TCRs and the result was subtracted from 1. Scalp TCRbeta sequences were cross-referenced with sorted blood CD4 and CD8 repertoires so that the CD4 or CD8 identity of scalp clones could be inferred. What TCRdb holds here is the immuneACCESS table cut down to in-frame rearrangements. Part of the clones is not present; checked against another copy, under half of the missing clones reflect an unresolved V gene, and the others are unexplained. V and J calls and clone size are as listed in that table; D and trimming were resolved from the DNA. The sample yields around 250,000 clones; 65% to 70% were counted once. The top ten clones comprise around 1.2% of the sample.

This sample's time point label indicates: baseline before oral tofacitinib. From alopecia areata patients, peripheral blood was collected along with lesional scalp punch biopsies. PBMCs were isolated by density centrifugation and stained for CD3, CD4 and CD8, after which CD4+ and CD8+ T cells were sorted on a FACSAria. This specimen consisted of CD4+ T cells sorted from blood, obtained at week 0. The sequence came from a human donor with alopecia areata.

The nucleotides are TGTGCCAGCAGCCAAGATAGGTTGGGTACGCAGTATTTT. This encodes CASSQDRLGTQYF. Recombination joined TRBV14 with TRBJ2-3; the D gene cannot be resolved reliably. In the germline V gene, CDR1 corresponds to SGHDN and CDR2 to FVKESK. Measured from the cysteine to the phenylalanine, the CDR3 is 13 residues long. The kept DNA is CDR3 alone, 39 bases in frame from the first base. A distance of 9 bases separates the germline ends of V and J, which lose 0 bases and 8 bases respectively.